This T cell receptor (beta chain) emerged from a study of lymphopenia after photon versus proton radiotherapy. Only in-frame clones appear in the TCRdb table, and some are missing; sequencing was by immunoSEQ multiplex PCR. The sample consists of 15,000 to 20,000 clones, roughly nine tenths of them appearing once. The V gene's germline CDR1 is DFQATT and CDR2 SNEGSKA (reference sequence). The CDR3 sequence is 11 residues long. Trimming cost V 6 bases and J 9 bases, with 12 bases left between them. A word on this clone: Its cognate antigen is unknown.

Overall study results and limits: Under photons, naive T cells and diversity fell while effector/memory populations rose. Post-nadir TCR diversity decline inversely tracked overall survival among those who died. Better survival with proton therapy was suggested as possible, not demonstrated. Post-nadir diversity loss with photons came from oligoclonal expansion, particularly CD8+ Temra cells.

The starting material was peripheral blood, obtained from a patient treated with proton-based radiotherapy. The TCR sequence derives from a woman aged 60-75 years with cholangiocarcinoma. Some clones in this sample may be carry-over from other donors' samples. V is TRBV20-1 and J is TRBJ2-1, with no clear D. As DNA, the CDR3 is TGCAGTGCAAGAATAACGGCTGAGCAGTTCTTC. It specifies CSARITAEQFF.